One and the same sample provided the 15 T cell receptor beta chains below, sequenced in a study of tumor-infiltrating lymphocytes in primary liver carcinoma. From around 0.5 ug of total RNA, TCR beta-specific cDNA was reverse-transcribed using a constant-region primer. Nested multiplex PCR, run for three rounds with slightly modified ARM-PCR, yielded TCR beta libraries. In the first two PCR rounds, TRBV1-TRBV30 forward primers were paired with a C-beta reverse primer, and each round lasted about 9 cycles. TCRdb recomputed calls from the multiplex PCR reads with MiXCR, one row per CDR3 protein. The data hold 300,000 to 350,000 distinct CDR3 sequences, with almost 60% observed a single time. Unsorted whole blood supplied the RNA, and germline DNA was extracted too. Source material: peripheral blood. Source of these receptors: a woman in her thirties with primary liver carcinoma and hepatitis B virus infection.

In this sample, this clonotype turned up a few times. The chain joins TRBV21-1 to TRBJ2-7; TRBD2 is the table's D call and was not checked against the DNA. TRBV21-1 is recorded as a pseudogene. The CDR3 spans 15 residues. CDR3: CASSNGLVPVDEQYF. CDR3 in DNA: TGTGCCAGCAGCAATGGACTAGTCCCTGTAGACGAGCAGTACTTC.

At least ten counts were recorded for this clonotype. The CDR3 nucleotides are TGTGCCAGCAGAACACAGACTAGACCCCAGTACTTC. Translating it yields CASRTQTRPQYF. The V gene is TRBV6-2 or TRBV6-3, the J gene TRBJ2-7; D may be TRBD2 (6 bases). The CDR3 is 12 amino acids. Germline-derived CDR1 and CDR2 are MNHEY and SVGEGT. The ends were cut back, 6 bases at V and 10 bases at J, with 16 bases in the middle.

As concerns this clonotype: Without the conserved terminal phenylalanine or tryptophan, this CDR3 likely stems from a read error. The genes are TRBV10-3 and TRBJ2-7; D gene ambiguous. The CDR3 length is 12 residues. V lost 4 bases, J lost 3 bases, and 7 bases lay in between. Germline V gene sequence: CDR1 ENHRY, CDR2 SYGVKD. CDR3 amino acids: CAISVSGYEQYI. CDR3 DNA sequence: TGTGCCATCAGTGTCTCAGGCTACGAGCAGTACATC.

This clonotype was seen ten or more times. This chain uses TRBV29-1 with TRBJ2-2; TRBD2 aligns across 9 bases. V lost 6 bases, J lost 5 bases, and 7 bases stayed unmatched. CDR1 SQVTM and CDR2 ANQGSEA come from the germline V gene. This CDR3 spans 14 amino acids. This CDR3 is CSVAGLALTGELFF. CDR3 bases: TGCAGCGTCGCAGGACTAGCGTTGACCGGGGAGCTGTTTTTT.

The rearrangement links TRBV12-3 or TRBV12-4 to TRBJ2-3, with D possibly being TRBD2 (6 bases). The CDR3 runs 15 residues. V lost 2 bases and J lost 6, with 15 bases in between. CDR3 amino acids: CASSLRVTRGDTQYF. CDR3 nucleotides: TGTGCCAGCAGTTTAAGGGTGACTAGAGGGGATACGCAGTATTTT.

A word on this clonotype: This may be a read error, as it is one base from a much larger clone. The V and J genes are TRBV6-1 and TRBJ2-5, with TRBD2 as a possible D gene (7 bases). The CDR3 is 15 amino acids. The germline CDR1 and CDR2 sequences are MNHNS and SASEGT. CDR3 coding DNA: TGTACCAGCAGTGAAGGGGGGGCCCTCCAAGAGACCCAGTACTTC. Translating it yields CTSSEGGALQETQYF.

As regards this clonotype: One end of the junction varies from germline; a read error may be responsible. This chain uses TRBV11-2 with TRBJ2-2, with D perhaps TRBD1 or TRBD2 (5 bases each). CDR1 is SGHAT, CDR2 FQNNGV, per germline. The CDR3 totals 14 residues. CDR3 nucleotide sequence: TGTGCCAGCAGCTTAGATCAGGGCACCGGGGAGCTGTTTTTC. Translating gives CASSLDQGTGELFF.

This clonotype has just a few counts. A much bigger clone sits one base away, suggesting this may be a read error. This CDR3 is CASSQTENAEAFF. CDR3 nucleotide sequence: TGTGCCAGCAGTCAGACGGAGAACGCTGAAGCTTTCTTT. The chain employs TRBV6-2 or TRBV6-3 and TRBJ1-1, with D unresolved. CDR3 length: 13 residues. In germline, CDR1 is MNHEY, CDR2 SVGEGT.

This chain links TRBV4-2 with TRBJ1-4, with D unclear. Germline V lookup: CDR1 LGHNA, CDR2 YNFKEQ. The ends were cut back, 0 bases at V and 8 bases at J, with 19 bases in the middle. The CDR3 is made up of 17 amino acids. The CDR3: CASSQDIVSGSEEKLFF. The CDR3 DNA is TGTGCCAGCAGCCAAGACATAGTATCGGGTTCGGAAGAAAAACTGTTTTTT.

The table lists this clonotype with a count of one. The junction and the germline gene differ at one end; a read error may be behind it. This rearrangement joins TRBV11-2 to TRBJ2-3; 9 bases agree with TRBD2. This CDR3 is 15 amino acids long. Looked up from germline, CDR1 is SGHAT and CDR2 is FQNNGV. CDR3 residues: CANSSGGGRADTQYF. The CDR3 DNA reads TGTGCCAACAGCTCTGGAGGCGGGAGGGCAGATACGCAGTATTTT.

This clonotype showed up many times. V usage is TRBV4-2 and J usage is TRBJ1-5, with D maybe TRBD1 (5 bases). Trimming pared 0 bases from V and 3 bases from J, leaving 18 bases between. CDR3 length: 18 amino acids. The V gene's germline CDR1 is LGHNA and CDR2 YNFKEQ. In nucleotides, the CDR3 is TGTGCCAGCAGCCAAGACATCGATAAGGGGCCTTACAATCAGCCCCAGCATTTT. Its translation: CASSQDIDKGPYNQPQHF.

This clonotype was recorded only once. This may be a read error, as it is one base from a much larger clone. The chain is built from TRBV4-3 and TRBJ1-2; D perhaps matches TRBD1 (6 bases). Germline values: CDR1 LGHNA, CDR2 YSLEER. This CDR3 is built from 15 residues. The V end was cut by 0 bases, the J end by 9 bases, with 17 bases between. CDR3 DNA sequence: TGCGCCAGCAGCCAAGATTTAAGGGGGGAGTATAGCTACACCTTC. This sequence encodes CASSQDLRGEYSYTF.

Regarding this clonotype: The CDR3 does not close with the conserved phenylalanine or tryptophan, likely indicating a read error. Because the CDR3's place on the DNA is in doubt, the DNA is left out and the CDR3 is given as listed by TCRdb. This chain uses TRBV11-2 with TRBJ2-1; the table gives TRBD2 as D, unverified against the DNA. The germline V gene has CDR1 SGHAT and CDR2 FQNNGV. The CDR3 is made up of 15 amino acids, end residues included. CDR3 residues: CASSYSSGSYNELFL.

Comments on this clonotype: The junction does not match germline at one end; this may be a read error. The J gene is TRBJ1-2, the V gene TRBV29-1, with D maybe TRBD1 (5 bases). The CDR3 is made up of 12 amino acids. Per germline, CDR1 SQVTM and CDR2 ANQGSEA. This chain's CDR3 is CCVEQGTYGYTF. The CDR3 region has the DNA TGCTGCGTTGAGCAAGGGACCTATGGCTACACCTTC.

Points on this clonotype: A read error may account for a junction end that differs from germline. V is TRBV6-5 and J is TRBJ1-1; 7 nucleotides line up with TRBD1. Germline V gene lookup returns CDR1 MNHEY and CDR2 SVGAGI. The CDR3 extends over 12 amino acids. The CDR3 here is CVSSTIRGWAFF. CDR3 nucleotide sequence: TGTGTCAGCAGTACCATCAGGGGGTGGGCTTTCTTT.